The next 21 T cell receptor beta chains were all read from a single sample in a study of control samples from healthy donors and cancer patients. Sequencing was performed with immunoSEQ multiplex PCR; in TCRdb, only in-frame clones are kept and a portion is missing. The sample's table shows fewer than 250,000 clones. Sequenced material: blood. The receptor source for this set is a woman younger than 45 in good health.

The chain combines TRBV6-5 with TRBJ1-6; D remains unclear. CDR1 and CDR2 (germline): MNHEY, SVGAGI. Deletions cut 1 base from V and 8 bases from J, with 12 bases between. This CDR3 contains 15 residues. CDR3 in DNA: TGTGCCAGCAGTTACTTTACAAGGGCGGATTCACCCCTCCACTTT. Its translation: CASSYFTRADSPLHF.

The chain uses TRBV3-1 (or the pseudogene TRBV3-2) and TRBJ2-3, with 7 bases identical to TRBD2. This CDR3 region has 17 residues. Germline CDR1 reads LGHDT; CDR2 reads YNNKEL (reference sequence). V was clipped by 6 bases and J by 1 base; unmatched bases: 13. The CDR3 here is CASRETEVSGGTDTQYF. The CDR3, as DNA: TGTGCCAGCAGGGAAACCGAGGTGAGCGGGGGCACAGATACGCAGTATTTT.

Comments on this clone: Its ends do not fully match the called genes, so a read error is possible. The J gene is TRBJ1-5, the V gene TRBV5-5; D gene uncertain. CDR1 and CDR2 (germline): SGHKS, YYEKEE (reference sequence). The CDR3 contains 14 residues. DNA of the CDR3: TGTGCCAGCAGCTTTAGGCAGAGCAACCAGCCCCAGCATTTT. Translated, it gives CASSFRQSNQPQHF.

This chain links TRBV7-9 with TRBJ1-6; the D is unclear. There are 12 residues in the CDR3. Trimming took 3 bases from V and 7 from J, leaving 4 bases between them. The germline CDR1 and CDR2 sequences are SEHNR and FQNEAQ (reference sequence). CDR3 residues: CASSFENSPLHF. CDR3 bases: TGTGCCAGCAGCTTCGAAAATTCACCCCTCCACTTT.

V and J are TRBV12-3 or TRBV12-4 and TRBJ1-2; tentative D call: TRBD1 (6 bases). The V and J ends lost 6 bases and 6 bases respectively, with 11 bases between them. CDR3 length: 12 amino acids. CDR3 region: CASRHRVDGYTF. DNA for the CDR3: TGTGCCAGCAGGCACAGGGTCGATGGCTACACCTTC.

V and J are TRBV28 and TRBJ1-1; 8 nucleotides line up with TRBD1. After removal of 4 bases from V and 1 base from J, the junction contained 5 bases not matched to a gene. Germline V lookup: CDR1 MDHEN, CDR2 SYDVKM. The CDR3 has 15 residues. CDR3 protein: CASSYGDRPNTEAFF. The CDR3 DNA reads TGTGCCAGCAGTTATGGGGACAGGCCGAACACTGAAGCTTTCTTT.

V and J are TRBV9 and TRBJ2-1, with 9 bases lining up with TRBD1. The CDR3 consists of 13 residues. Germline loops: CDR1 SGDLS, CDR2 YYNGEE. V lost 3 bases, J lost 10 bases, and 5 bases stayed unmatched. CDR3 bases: TGTGCCAGCAGCGCCACAGGGGGCAAGGAGCAGTTCTTC. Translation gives CASSATGGKEQFF.

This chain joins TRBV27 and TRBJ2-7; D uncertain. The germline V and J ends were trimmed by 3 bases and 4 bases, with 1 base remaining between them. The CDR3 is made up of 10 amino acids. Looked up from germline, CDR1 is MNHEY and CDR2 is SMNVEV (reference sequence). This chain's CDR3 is CASSLYEQYF. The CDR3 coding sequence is TGTGCCAGCAGTTTGTACGAGCAGTACTTC.

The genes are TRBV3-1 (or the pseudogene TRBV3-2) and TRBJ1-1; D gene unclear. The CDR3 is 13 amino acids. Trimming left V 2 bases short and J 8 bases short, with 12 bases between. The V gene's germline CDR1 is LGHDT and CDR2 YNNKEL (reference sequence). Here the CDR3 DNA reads TGTGCCAGCAGCCAATTCACCTCACAAGAAGCTTTCTTT. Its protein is CASSQFTSQEAFF.

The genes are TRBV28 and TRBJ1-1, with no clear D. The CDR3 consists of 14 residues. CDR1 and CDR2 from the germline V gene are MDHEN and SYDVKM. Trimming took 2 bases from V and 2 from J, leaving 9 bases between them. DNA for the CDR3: TGTGCCAGCAGTTTACGGGGTCTAAACACTGAAGCTTTCTTT. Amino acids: CASSLRGLNTEAFF.

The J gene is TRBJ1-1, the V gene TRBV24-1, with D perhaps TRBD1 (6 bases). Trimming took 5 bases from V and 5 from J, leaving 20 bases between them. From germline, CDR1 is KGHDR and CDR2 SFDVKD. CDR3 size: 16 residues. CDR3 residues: CATSANRDYGKTEAFF. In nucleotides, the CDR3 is TGTGCCACCAGTGCAAACAGGGACTACGGTAAGACTGAAGCTTTCTTT.

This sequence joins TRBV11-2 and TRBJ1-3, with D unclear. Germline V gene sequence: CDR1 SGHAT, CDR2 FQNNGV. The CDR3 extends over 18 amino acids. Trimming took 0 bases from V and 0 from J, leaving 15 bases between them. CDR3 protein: CASSLEHLPGNSGNTIYF. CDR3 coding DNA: TGTGCCAGCAGCTTAGAACACCTACCCGGGAACTCTGGAAACACCATATATTTT.

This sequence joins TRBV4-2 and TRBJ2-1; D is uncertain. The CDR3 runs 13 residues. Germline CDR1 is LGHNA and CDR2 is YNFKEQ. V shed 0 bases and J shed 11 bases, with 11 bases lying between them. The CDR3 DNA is TGTGCCAGCAGCCAAGATCTGTCTAAACAGCAGTTCTTC. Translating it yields CASSQDLSKQQFF.

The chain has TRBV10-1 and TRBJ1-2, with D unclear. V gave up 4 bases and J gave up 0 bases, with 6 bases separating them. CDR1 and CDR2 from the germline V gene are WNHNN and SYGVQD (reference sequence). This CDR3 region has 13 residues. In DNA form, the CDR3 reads TGCGCCAGCAGTGTCAGCTCTAACTATGGCTACACCTTC. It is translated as CASSVSSNYGYTF.

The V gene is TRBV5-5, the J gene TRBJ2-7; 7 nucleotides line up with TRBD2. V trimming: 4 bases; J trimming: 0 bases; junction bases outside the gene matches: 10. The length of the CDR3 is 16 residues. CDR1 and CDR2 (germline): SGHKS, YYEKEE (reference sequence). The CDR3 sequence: CASSRPSAGVSYEQYF. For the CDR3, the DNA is TGTGCCAGCAGCCGACCCTCGGCGGGGGTCTCCTACGAGCAGTACTTC.

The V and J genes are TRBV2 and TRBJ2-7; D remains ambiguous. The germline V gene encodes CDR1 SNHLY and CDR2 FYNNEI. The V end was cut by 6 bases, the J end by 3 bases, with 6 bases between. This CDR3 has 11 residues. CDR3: CASSYNYEQYF. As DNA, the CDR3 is TGTGCCAGCAGCTACAACTACGAGCAGTACTTC.

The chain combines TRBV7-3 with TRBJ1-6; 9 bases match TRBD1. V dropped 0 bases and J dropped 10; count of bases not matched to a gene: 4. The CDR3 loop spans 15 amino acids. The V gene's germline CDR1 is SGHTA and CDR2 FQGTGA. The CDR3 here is CASSLTGQGGSPLHF. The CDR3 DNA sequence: TGTGCCAGCAGCTTAACGGGACAGGGTGGCTCACCCCTCCACTTT.

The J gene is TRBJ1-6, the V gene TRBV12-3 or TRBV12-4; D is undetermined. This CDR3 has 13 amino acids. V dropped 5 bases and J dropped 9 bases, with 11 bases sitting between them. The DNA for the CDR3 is TGTGCCAGCAGTCGGACGGACCCTTCACCCCTCCACTTT. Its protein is CASSRTDPSPLHF.

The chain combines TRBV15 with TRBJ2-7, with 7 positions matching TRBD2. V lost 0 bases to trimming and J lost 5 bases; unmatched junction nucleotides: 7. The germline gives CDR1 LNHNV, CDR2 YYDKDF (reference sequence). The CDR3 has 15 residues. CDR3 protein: CATSREGGRIHEQYF. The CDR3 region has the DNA TGTGCCACCAGCAGAGAGGGGGGGAGGATCCACGAGCAGTACTTC.

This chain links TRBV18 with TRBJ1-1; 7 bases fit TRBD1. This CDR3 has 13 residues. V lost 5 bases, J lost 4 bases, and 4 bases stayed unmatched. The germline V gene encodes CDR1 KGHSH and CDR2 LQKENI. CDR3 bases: TGTGCCAGCTCATCCCCAGGGGGCACTGAAGCTTTCTTT. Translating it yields CASSSPGGTEAFF. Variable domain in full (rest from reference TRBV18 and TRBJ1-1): NAGVMQNPRHLVRRRGQEARLRCSPMKGHSHVYWYRQLPEEGLKFMVYLQKENIIDESGMPKERFSAEFPKEGPSILRIQQVVRGDSAAYFCASSSPGGTEAFFGQGTRLTVV.

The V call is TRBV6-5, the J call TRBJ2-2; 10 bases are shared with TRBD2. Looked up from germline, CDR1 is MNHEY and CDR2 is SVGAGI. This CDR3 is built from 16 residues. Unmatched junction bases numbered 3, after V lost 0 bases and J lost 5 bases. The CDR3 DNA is TGTGCCAGCAGTTACTCGACTAGCGGGTATACCGGGGAGCTGTTTTTT. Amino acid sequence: CASSYSTSGYTGELFF.